These T cell receptor beta chains were read from a single sample in a study of blood T cells in healthy people across ages. TCRdb passed the 5' RACE reads through MiXCR, listing each CDR3 protein once. Of more than 800,000 distinct CDR3 sequences in the sample, 25% to 30% are singletons; the top ten hold approximately 15%. Specimen: blood. These receptors all come from a woman of 80 years or more in good health. Both conserved end residues are part of each CDR3. A D gene is named only where the DNA matches it firmly. Clone size, where shown, is once, few, many, or a class for clones that have expanded.

j_call d_call clone_size v_call cdr3_aa cdr3_nt
TRBJ2-5 TRBD2 few TRBV5-1 CASSLGLAVDFQETQYF TGCGCCAGCAGCTTGGGGCTAGCGGTAGATTTCCAAGAGACCCAGTACTTC
TRBJ2-1 - many TRBV5-1 CASSRGNSYNEQFF TGCGCCAGCTCGAGGGGTAACTCCTACAATGAGCAGTTCTTC
TRBJ1-2 TRBD1 - TRBV12-3/TRBV12-4 CASNSTGDYGYTF TGTGCCAGCAATTCCACAGGGGACTATGGCTACACCTTC
TRBJ2-5 - few TRBV20-1 CSATATMRVAPNEQYF TGCAGTGCTACCGCTACAATGAGAGTAGCCCCCAATGAGCAGTACTTC
TRBJ2-1 - many TRBV6-2/TRBV6-3 CASSSAYNEQFF TGTGCCAGCAGTTCGGCCTACAATGAGCAGTTCTTC
TRBJ1-5 TRBD1 - TRBV27 CASSKDRVSNQPQHF TGTGCCAGCAGTAAGGACAGGGTTAGCAATCAGCCCCAGCATTTT
TRBJ1-1 - - TRBV5-1 CASSLRAREVGTEAFF TGCGCCAGCAGCTTGCGGGCCAGGGAGGTGGGAACTGAAGCTTTCTTT
TRBJ2-1 - many TRBV5-1 CASSSRDTRSSYNEQFF TGCGCCAGCAGCTCACGGGACACCAGGAGCTCCTACAATGAGCAGTTCTTC
TRBJ2-7 TRBD2 - TRBV11-2 CASRPIAGGYYEQYF TGTGCCAGCAGGCCCATAGCGGGGGGCTATTACGAGCAGTACTTC
TRBJ2-1 - once TRBV12-3/TRBV12-4 CASQGTSGPYNEQFF TGTGCCAGCCAAGGGACGAGCGGGCCATACAATGAGCAGTTCTTC
TRBJ2-5 - many TRBV6-2/TRBV6-3 CAAQAGIQETQYF TGTGCCGCCCAGGCGGGGATCCAAGAGACCCAGTACTTC
TRBJ2-7 - many TRBV6-2/TRBV6-3 CASSYGDLLYYEQYF TGTGCCAGCAGTTATGGAGACCTACTCTACTACGAGCAGTACTTC
TRBJ1-5 - few TRBV7-2 CASSIGTDPRRGIRPQHF TGTGCCAGCAGCATCGGGACGGACCCCCGACGGGGAATTCGGCCCCAGCATTTT
TRBJ2-5 - many TRBV6-5 CASSYRNQETQYF TGTGCCAGCAGTTACCGAAACCAAGAGACCCAGTACTTC
TRBJ2-3 - many TRBV6-1 CASSTGRTDTQYF TGTGCCAGCAGTACGGGGCGCACAGATACGCAGTATTTT
TRBJ2-7 TRBD1 many TRBV27 CASSLMFGAVQGRSYEQYF TGTGCCAGCAGTTTAATGTTTGGGGCTGTACAGGGGCGATCCTACGAGCAGTACTTC
TRBJ2-5 TRBD2 - TRBV7-6 CASSRGLVGIGETQYF TGTGCCAGCAGCCGGGGACTAGTGGGGATCGGGGAGACCCAGTACTTC
TRBJ2-3 TRBD1 few TRBV12-3/TRBV12-4 CASSLSGDRGGGSDTQYF TGTGCCAGCAGTTTAAGTGGGGACAGGGGAGGGGGTTCAGATACGCAGTATTTT
TRBJ2-1 - - TRBV5-1 CASSSKTTTTEQFF TGCGCCAGCAGCTCCAAGACTACCACCACTGAGCAGTTCTTC
TRBJ2-3 - many TRBV25-1 CASSIYRVRGTDTQYF TGTGCCAGCAGTATCTACAGGGTCCGGGGCACAGATACGCAGTATTTT
TRBJ2-2 - - TRBV12-3/TRBV12-4 CASSLRVWQAAAGELFF TGTGCCAGCAGTTTAAGGGTATGGCAGGCGGCGGCCGGGGAGCTGTTTTTT
TRBJ1-1 TRBD1 many TRBV5-1 CASSSGGGNTEAFF TGCGCCAGCAGCTCAGGGGGCGGAAACACTGAAGCTTTCTTT
TRBJ2-3 TRBD2 many TRBV5-1 CASSLGGGLAGSDTQYF TGCGCCAGCAGCTTGGGGGGCGGACTAGCTGGTTCCGATACGCAGTATTTT
TRBJ2-5 - - TRBV28 CASSYTHLETQYF TGTGCCAGCAGCTACACCCATCTAGAGACCCAGTACTTC
TRBJ2-7 TRBD1 many TRBV20-1 CSAGGTGAYEQYF TGCAGTGCTGGGGGGACAGGGGCCTACGAGCAGTACTTC
TRBJ2-3 - many TRBV11-2 CASRRGSDTQYF TGTGCCAGCAGACGAGGGTCAGATACGCAGTATTTT
TRBJ2-1 TRBD2 many TRBV7-9 CASRSGLADYNEQFF TGTGCCAGCAGGTCGGGACTAGCGGATTACAATGAGCAGTTCTTC
TRBJ2-5 - - TRBV13 CASSCPGTIRFQETQYF TGTGCCAGCAGCTGCCCCGGAACGATACGCTTCCAAGAGACCCAGTACTTC
TRBJ1-6 - - TRBV5-1 CASSYYGTQPSLHSGARSSPLHF TGCGCCAGCAGTTATTACGGGACACAACCTTCCCTCCACTCAGGGGCGCGTAGTTCACCCCTCCACTTT
TRBJ2-2 - - TRBV5-5 CASSLEVGSFTGELFF TGTGCCAGCAGCTTGGAAGTTGGCAGCTTCACCGGGGAGCTGTTTTTT
TRBJ2-3 - many TRBV10-2 CASIRAGTDTQYF TGCGCCAGCATAAGGGCAGGCACAGATACGCAGTATTTT
TRBJ2-7 - few TRBV20-1 CGAPPGQAVVNEQYF TGCGGTGCTCCCCCGGGCCAGGCGGTTGTCAATGAGCAGTACTTC
TRBJ2-1 TRBD1 many TRBV27 CASSPGQVSNEQFF TGTGCCAGCAGTCCGGGACAGGTCTCCAATGAGCAGTTCTTC
TRBJ2-7 - - TRBV9 CASSVEGRVNEQYF TGTGCCAGCAGCGTAGAGGGCAGGGTCAACGAGCAGTACTTC
TRBJ1-2 TRBD1 many TRBV3-1 CASSQGTGYGYTF TGCGCCAGCAGCCAAGGGACAGGCTATGGCTACACCTTC
TRBJ2-1 - once TRBV7-2 CASSQENYNEQFF TGTGCCAGCAGCCAAGAAAACTACAATGAGCAGTTCTTC
TRBJ1-1 - - TRBV7-2 CASGLGRGTAFF TGTGCCAGCGGCTTAGGGCGGGGAACGGCTTTCTTT
TRBJ2-2 - - TRBV6-1 CASSARNTLTGELFF TGTGCCAGCAGTGCCAGGAACACACTCACCGGGGAGCTGTTTTTT
TRBJ2-3 - many TRBV19 CASSKTRRGADTQYF TGTGCCAGTAGTAAAACGAGGCGGGGCGCAGATACGCAGTATTTT
TRBJ1-5 - many TRBV7-2 CASSLGGQGPEPQHF TGTGCCAGCAGCTTAGGGGGGCAGGGCCCTGAGCCCCAGCATTTT